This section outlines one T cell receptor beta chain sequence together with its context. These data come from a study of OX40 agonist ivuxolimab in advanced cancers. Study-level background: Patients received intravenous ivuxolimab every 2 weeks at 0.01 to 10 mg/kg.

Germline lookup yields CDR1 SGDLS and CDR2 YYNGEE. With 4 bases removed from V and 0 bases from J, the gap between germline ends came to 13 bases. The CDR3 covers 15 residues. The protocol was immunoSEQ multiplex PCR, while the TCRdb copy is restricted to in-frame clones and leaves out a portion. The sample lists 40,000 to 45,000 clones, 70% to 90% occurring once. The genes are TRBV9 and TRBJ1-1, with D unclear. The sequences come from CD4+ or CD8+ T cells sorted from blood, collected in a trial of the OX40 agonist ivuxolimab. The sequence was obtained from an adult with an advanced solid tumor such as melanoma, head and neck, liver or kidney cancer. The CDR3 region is CASSPSSGLNTEAFF. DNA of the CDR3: TGTGCCAGCAGCCCATCGTCTGGTCTGAACACTGAAGCTTTCTTT.